This entry lists 26 T cell receptor beta chains sequenced from one sample in a study of blood T cell repertoires in COVID-19 (dated by TCRdb to about 2020). The method behind the library was the immunoSEQ multiplex PCR assay. This immuneACCESS table, as held by TCRdb, lists in-frame sequences with V and J called but not all clones. Of the missing ones, under half trace to an unresolved V gene in checked studies; the others have no known cause. The sample data list around 100,000 clones, and just over 90% of these were observed just once. Around 2.1% of the sample lies in the top ten. Material: peripheral blood. The receptors derive from a middle-aged man with active COVID-19.

This chain connects TRBV14 to TRBJ1-1, with D maybe TRBD1 (5 bases). With 6 bases removed from V and 7 bases from J, the gap between germline ends came to 15 bases. Germline CDR1 and CDR2: SGHDN and FVKESK. This CDR3 region has 13 residues. The CDR3 is CASRRMGGGEAFF. CDR3 DNA sequence: TGTGCCAGCAGAAGAATGGGGGGAGGTGAAGCTTTCTTT.

The chain recombines TRBV7-9 with TRBJ1-4, with D unresolved. Between the trimmed V and J ends, which lost 4 bases and 0 bases, there was a span of 12 bases. CDR1 and CDR2 from the germline V gene are SEHNR and FQNEAQ (reference sequence). This CDR3 has 16 amino acids. The CDR3 sequence: CASSSPKRATNEKLFF. In DNA, the CDR3 is TGTGCCAGCAGCTCGCCGAAACGAGCAACTAATGAAAAACTGTTTTTT.

The count of this clone is one. J is TRBJ2-2 and V is TRBV19, with 7 bases matching TRBD1. Trimming took 8 bases from V and 0 from J; bases not matched to a gene: 3. Germline values: CDR1 LNHDA, CDR2 SQIVND (reference sequence). This CDR3 contains 14 residues. The CDR3 sequence is CASRDRSNTGELFF. CDR3 bases: TGTGCCAGTCGGGACAGATCGAACACCGGGGAGCTGTTTTTT.

The rearrangement links TRBV24-1 to TRBJ2-6; possible D gene TRBD1, 6 bases. CDR1 is KGHDR and CDR2 is SFDVKD in the germline V gene. This CDR3 spans 17 amino acids. V was trimmed by 2 bases and J by 0 bases, leaving 10 bases between them. CDR3 in DNA: TGTGCCACCAGTGATTCGACAGGAAGCTCTGGGGCCAACGTCCTGACTTTC. Protein sequence: CATSDSTGSSGANVLTF.

This chain links TRBV5-1 with TRBJ1-5; no firm D call. The V gene lost 0 bases and the J gene lost 2 bases, with 15 bases spanning the gap. The germline V gene has CDR1 SGHRS and CDR2 YFSETQ. The CDR3 is 17 residues long. CDR3 nucleotide sequence: TGCGCCAGCAGCTTGGAAACACAGAAAGCGGGCAATCAGCCCCAGCATTTT. It encodes CASSLETQKAGNQPQHF.

The V call is TRBV5-4, the J call TRBJ2-2; 14 bases match TRBD2. The CDR3 is 18 residues long. Germline V lookup: CDR1 SGHNT, CDR2 YYREEE (reference sequence). The J segment lost 0 bases and the V segment lost 2 bases, leaving 3 bases of the junction unmatched. The DNA for the CDR3 is TGTGCCAGCAGCTTAGGACTAGCGGGAGGCACGAACACCGGGGAGCTGTTTTTT. Amino acid sequence: CASSLGLAGGTNTGELFF.

This clone was detected once. The genes are TRBV13 and TRBJ2-1, with 8 bases lining up with TRBD2. The CDR3 extends over 15 amino acids. The germline V gene has CDR1 PRHDT and CDR2 FYEKMQ (reference sequence). Trimming at V came to 3 bases and at J to 7 bases, leaving 8 bases not matched to a gene. Here the CDR3 DNA reads TGTGCCAGCAGCTTGAGGCGGGAGGCTATGAATGAGCAGTTCTTC. Its translation is CASSLRREAMNEQFF.

The chain links TRBV11-2 to TRBJ1-4, with a weak D call TRBD1 (6 bases). Germline CDR1 SGHAT, CDR2 FQNNGV. Trimming removed 4 bases from V and 8 bases from J, with 14 bases in between. CDR3 size: 14 residues. CDR3 nucleotides: TGTGCCAGCAGCTCCAGGACAGTTTACGAAAAACTGTTTTTT. Its translation is CASSSRTVYEKLFF.

The chain combines TRBV5-1 with TRBJ2-2, with 9 bases that match TRBD1. J gave up 7 bases and V 0 bases, and 7 bases lay outside the gene matches. The germline V gene encodes CDR1 SGHRS and CDR2 YFSETQ. The CDR3 is 16 amino acids. CDR3 bases: TGCGCCAGCAGCTTGGCACAGGGGGCTATCGGCGGGGAGCTGTTTTTT. Its translation: CASSLAQGAIGGELFF. The full variable domain, completed using reference TRBV5-1 and TRBJ2-2, is KAGVTQTPRYLIKTRGQQVTLSCSPISGHRSVSWYQQTPGQGLQFLFEYFSETQRNKGNFPGRFSGRQFSNSRSEMNVSTLELGDSALYLCASSLAQGAIGGELFFGEGSRLTVL.

The chain uses TRBV27 and TRBJ1-6; D is uncertain. Trimming shortened V by 5 bases and J by 7 bases, and 9 bases separated the two germline ends. CDR1 and CDR2 from the germline V gene are MNHEY and SMNVEV (reference sequence). This CDR3 contains 13 residues. As DNA, the CDR3 is TGTGCCAGCAGTCAACAAAAGAATTCACCCCTCCACTTT. Its protein product is CASSQQKNSPLHF.

V usage is TRBV19 and J usage is TRBJ1-1; D is ambiguous. V lost 3 bases and J lost 1, with 6 bases in between. The V gene's germline CDR1 is LNHDA and CDR2 SQIVND (reference sequence). The CDR3 extends over 13 amino acids. This chain's CDR3 is CASSIRQNTEAFF. CDR3 nucleotides: TGTGCCAGTAGTATCAGACAGAACACTGAAGCTTTCTTT.

The chain links TRBV15 to TRBJ1-2; TRBD1 aligns across 8 bases. Germline CDR1 LNHNV, CDR2 YYDKDF (reference sequence). Trimming took 0 bases from V and 10 from J; bases not matched to a gene: 4. The CDR3 contains 13 residues. Here the CDR3 reads CATSREGQGLYTF. The CDR3 region has the DNA TGTGCCACCAGCAGAGAAGGACAGGGCCTCTACACCTTC.

This chain uses TRBV18 with TRBJ2-5; perhaps TRBD2 as D (6 bases). This CDR3 is built from 13 residues. Germline V gives CDR1 KGHSH, CDR2 LQKENI. Deletions cut 2 bases from V and 5 bases from J, with 9 bases between. The CDR3 nucleotides are TGTGCCAGCTCACCAGCGGGGATGGAGACCCAGTACTTC. It is translated as CASSPAGMETQYF.

The CDR3 nucleotides read TGTGCCAGCAGTTTCGAAGGAGGGAACACTGAAGCTTTCTTT. Its translation: CASSFEGGNTEAFF. The rearrangement joins TRBV6-5 to TRBJ1-1; the D is unclear. Per the germline V gene, CDR1 is MNHEY and CDR2 is SVGAGI. This CDR3 is built from 14 residues. The V and J ends lost 4 bases and 1 base respectively, with 10 bases between them.

The chain has TRBV7-9 and TRBJ1-5; 7 nucleotides line up with TRBD1. CDR3 size: 14 residues. J was trimmed by 2 bases and V by 5 bases; bases with no gene match: 3. Germline CDR1 SEHNR, CDR2 FQNEAQ (reference sequence). CDR3 loop: CASSQGVGNQPQHF. The CDR3 DNA sequence: TGTGCCAGCAGCCAGGGGGTAGGCAATCAGCCCCAGCATTTT.

Note on this clone: Other DNA sequences of this sample code for an identical CDR3. The J gene is TRBJ1-1, the V gene TRBV18; 7 nucleotides line up with TRBD1. Trimming cost V 2 bases and J 2 bases; bases outside gene matches: 2. From germline, CDR1 is KGHSH and CDR2 LQKENI. This CDR3 contains 14 residues. CDR3 nucleotides: TGTGCCAGCTCACCAAGGGACAGAAACACTGAAGCTTTCTTT. It yields the protein CASSPRDRNTEAFF.

The gene calls are TRBV24-1 and TRBJ2-7; no definite D call. Germline V gene data show CDR1 as KGHDR and CDR2 as SFDVKD. CDR3 length: 15 amino acids. The V end was cut by 6 bases, the J end by 1 base, with 15 bases between. The CDR3 DNA follows: TGTGCCACCAGTCCCTCGGGTCCCCTTTCCTACGAGCAGTACGTC. This encodes CATSPSGPLSYEQYV.

The V and J genes are TRBV10-1 and TRBJ2-2, with a possible D match to TRBD1 (5 bases). The CDR3 is 17 amino acids. Between the trimmed V and J ends, which lost 0 bases and 1 base, there was a span of 12 bases. Germline V gene data show CDR1 as WNHNN and CDR2 as SYGVQD (reference sequence). The CDR3 loop reads CASSESVGQGNTGELFF. CDR3 nucleotide sequence: TGCGCCAGCAGTGAGTCCGTGGGGCAGGGGAACACCGGGGAGCTGTTTTTT.

The chain combines TRBV5-1 with TRBJ1-1, with a weak D call TRBD1 (5 bases). V was clipped by 4 bases and J by 3 bases, with 19 bases between them. This CDR3 comprises 16 residues. The germline V gene has CDR1 SGHRS and CDR2 YFSETQ. CDR3 amino acids: CASSPTGPLGHTEAFF. Written as DNA, the CDR3 is TGCGCCAGCAGCCCTACCGGGCCCCTGGGGCACACTGAAGCTTTCTTT.

The chain links TRBV7-2 to TRBJ1-3, with a weak D call TRBD1 (6 bases). Trimming cost V 5 bases and J 7 bases, with 21 bases left between them. The CDR3 spans 16 residues. The germline gives CDR1 SGHTA, CDR2 FQGNSA. CDR3 amino acids: CASSIVMGARANTIYF. DNA of the CDR3: TGTGCCAGCAGCATTGTAATGGGGGCGCGAGCTAACACCATATATTTT.

The CDR3 reads CASSYGGSETQYF. For the CDR3, the DNA is TGTGCCAGCAGTTACGGGGGGTCAGAGACCCAGTACTTC. This chain links TRBV6-5 with TRBJ2-5, with D possibly being TRBD2 (6 bases). The V end lost 2 bases, the J end lost 4 bases, and 8 bases lay between the germline ends. Germline-derived CDR1 and CDR2 are MNHEY and SVGAGI. The CDR3 length is 13 residues.

The chain recombines TRBV7-8 with TRBJ1-5, with 7 bases identical to TRBD1. Looked up from germline, CDR1 is SGHVS and CDR2 is FQNEAQ. The CDR3 runs 15 residues. The V gene end was trimmed by 5 bases and the J gene end by 11 bases; junction bases not matched to a gene: 15. The CDR3 is CASSIRTGPSEAQHF. CDR3 nucleotides: TGTGCCAGCAGCATACGGACAGGACCCTCGGAAGCCCAGCATTTT. Drawing the rest from reference TRBV7-8 and TRBJ1-5, the complete variable domain is GAGVSQSPRYKVAKRGQDVALRCDPISGHVSLFWYQQALGQGPEFLTYFQNEAQLDKSGLPSDRFFAERPEGSVSTLKIQRTQQEDSAVYLCASSIRTGPSEAQHFGDGTRLSIL.

CDR3 sequence reads: CASSVRGDANTGELFF. The CDR3 DNA reads TGTGCCAGCAGCGTGCGGGGAGACGCGAACACCGGGGAGCTGTTTTTT. The chain joins TRBV9 to TRBJ2-2; D possibly corresponds to TRBD2 (6 bases). V lost 2 bases to trimming and J lost 0 bases, with 11 bases between them. This CDR3 comprises 16 residues. In germline, CDR1 is SGDLS, CDR2 YYNGEE.

This clone came up once. The J gene is TRBJ2-1, the V gene TRBV19, with a possible D match to TRBD2 (7 bases). CDR3 length: 17 amino acids. Trimming shortened V by 4 bases and J by 8 bases, and 24 bases separated the two germline ends. Germline V gives CDR1 LNHDA, CDR2 SQIVND (reference sequence). CDR3 region: CASSNRLGGGAIDEQFF. The CDR3 DNA follows: TGTGCCAGTAGTAACCGCCTGGGGGGGGGCGCCATCGATGAGCAGTTCTTC.

This rearrangement joins TRBV20-1 to TRBJ1-5, with 8 bases identical to TRBD1. The CDR3 sequence is 16 residues long. With V trimmed by 3 bases and J by 2 bases, 9 bases remained unmatched. The V gene's germline CDR1 is DFQATT and CDR2 SNEGSKA (reference sequence). The CDR3 nucleotides are TGCAGTGCTAGTCCCAGGGGGCGCTGGGGCAATCAGCCCCAGCATTTT. Residues: CSASPRGRWGNQPQHF.

The chain employs TRBV7-9 and TRBJ2-3; D is perhaps TRBD2 (6 bases). V lost 4 bases, J lost 3 bases, and 14 bases lay in between. CDR1 is SEHNR and CDR2 is FQNEAQ in the germline V gene (reference sequence). CDR3 length: 15 amino acids. The CDR3 spells CASSSTRGGTDTQYF. DNA for the CDR3: TGTGCCAGCAGCTCGACTAGGGGTGGGACAGATACGCAGTATTTT. Full variable domain (rest looked up from reference TRBV7-9 and TRBJ2-3): DTGVSQNPRHKITKRGQNVTFRCDPISEHNRLYWYRQTLGQGPEFLTYFQNEAQLEKSRLLSDRFSAERPKGSFSTLEIQRTEQGDSAMYLCASSSTRGGTDTQYFGPGTRLTVL.